These T cell receptor beta chains were read from a single sample in a study of T cell changes during pregnancy in multiple sclerosis. Sequencing used immunoSEQ multiplex PCR; TCRdb keeps in-frame clones, though not all of them. The table lists tens of thousands of clones, roughly nine tenths of them singletons. The source was CD4+ T cells from peripheral blood mononuclear cells, collected in the third trimester of pregnancy. These receptor sequences come from a female donor in good health, enrolled as a control in a pregnancy study. Each CDR3 is given with its conserved first and last residue. Each record gives: V gene, D gene, J gene, clone size, CDR3 DNA, CDR3 protein. A D gene is named only where the DNA matches it firmly. A clone size is listed for some rows: how often the clone was seen (once, few, many), or a class if it is expanded.

V gene: TRBV11-1
D gene: -
J gene: TRBJ1-1
clone size: -
CDR3 DNA: TGTGCCAGCAGCTTCCTTAACACTGAAGCTTTCTTT
CDR3 protein: CASSFLNTEAFF

V gene: TRBV19
D gene: TRBD1
J gene: TRBJ1-5
clone size: -
CDR3 DNA: TGTGCCAGTAGTATATGGGCAGGACAGGGGGCAGAGCCCCAGCATTTT
CDR3 protein: CASSIWAGQGAEPQHF

V gene: TRBV7-8
D gene: -
J gene: TRBJ1-5
clone size: -
CDR3 DNA: TGTGCCAGCAGCTCCCCCGGGGGGGGGCAGCCCCAGCATTTT
CDR3 protein: CASSSPGGGQPQHF

V gene: TRBV27
D gene: TRBD1
J gene: TRBJ1-1
clone size: -
CDR3 DNA: TGTGCCAGCAGTCCCTGGACAGGGGGGGACACTGAAGCTTTCTTT
CDR3 protein: CASSPWTGGDTEAFF

V gene: TRBV7-9
D gene: -
J gene: TRBJ2-3
clone size: -
CDR3 DNA: TGTGCCAGCAGCTTAATGAAGACTACAACAGATACGCAGTATTTT
CDR3 protein: CASSLMKTTTDTQYF

V gene: TRBV7-2
D gene: -
J gene: TRBJ2-5
clone size: -
CDR3 DNA: TGTGCCAGCAGCTTAATAGGGGCACTTAGGGACCAAGAGACCCAGTACTTC
CDR3 protein: CASSLIGALRDQETQYF

V gene: TRBV6-5
D gene: -
J gene: TRBJ2-2
clone size: -
CDR3 DNA: TGTGCCACCCGAGGGGGAGCGAACACCGGGGAGCTGTTTTTT
CDR3 protein: CATRGGANTGELFF

V gene: TRBV5-1
D gene: TRBD1
J gene: TRBJ1-4
clone size: -
CDR3 DNA: TGCGCCAGCAGCTCCGACAGGGGGCAGGGTAATGAAAAACTGTTTTTT
CDR3 protein: CASSSDRGQGNEKLFF

V gene: TRBV7-2
D gene: TRBD1
J gene: TRBJ1-3
clone size: -
CDR3 DNA: TGTGCCAGCAGCTGGACAGGGGCTGGAAACACCATATATTTT
CDR3 protein: CASSWTGAGNTIYF

V gene: TRBV5-4
D gene: -
J gene: TRBJ2-2
clone size: -
CDR3 DNA: TGTGCCAGCAGCTTGGAAGCGGTGAACACCGGGGAGCTGTTTTTT
CDR3 protein: CASSLEAVNTGELFF

V gene: TRBV27
D gene: -
J gene: TRBJ1-5
clone size: -
CDR3 DNA: TGTGCCAGCAGTTTAGGGGGGACTATTCATCAGCCCCAGCATTTT
CDR3 protein: CASSLGGTIHQPQHF

V gene: TRBV5-1
D gene: TRBD1
J gene: TRBJ1-2
clone size: -
CDR3 DNA: TGCGCCAGCAGCTCGGACACGACAGGGGATTATGGCTACACCTTC
CDR3 protein: CASSSDTTGDYGYTF

V gene: TRBV30
D gene: TRBD1
J gene: TRBJ1-1
clone size: -
CDR3 DNA: TGTGCCTGGAGTGTACCGAGACAGGGGTATACTGAAGCTTTCTTT
CDR3 protein: CAWSVPRQGYTEAFF

V gene: TRBV5-8
D gene: TRBD1
J gene: TRBJ2-7
clone size: once
CDR3 DNA: TGTGCCAGCACCATTCCGCGGACAGGGAACCACGAGCAGTACTTC
CDR3 protein: CASTIPRTGNHEQYF

V gene: TRBV10-3
D gene: TRBD1
J gene: TRBJ1-4
clone size: -
CDR3 DNA: TGTGCCATCAGTGGGACAGGGAATGAAAAACTGTTTTTT
CDR3 protein: CAISGTGNEKLFF

V gene: TRBV6-5
D gene: TRBD2
J gene: TRBJ2-3
clone size: -
CDR3 DNA: TGTGCCAGCAGCGCGGGGGGGCCGGGTAAAGATACGCAGTATTTT
CDR3 protein: CASSAGGPGKDTQYF

V gene: TRBV11-3
D gene: TRBD2
J gene: TRBJ2-1
clone size: -
CDR3 DNA: TGTGCCAGCAGCGGGGGACTAGCGGGGATTTACAATGAGCAGTTCTTC
CDR3 protein: CASSGGLAGIYNEQFF

V gene: TRBV20-1
D gene: -
J gene: TRBJ2-1
clone size: -
CDR3 DNA: TGCAGTGCTGGTTCGAGGTTGGAGCAGTTCTTC
CDR3 protein: CSAGSRLEQFF

V gene: TRBV30
D gene: TRBD1
J gene: TRBJ1-2
clone size: -
CDR3 DNA: TGTGCCTGGAGGCCGACAGGGGCTGGCTACACCTTC
CDR3 protein: CAWRPTGAGYTF

V gene: TRBV19
D gene: -
J gene: TRBJ1-5
clone size: -
CDR3 DNA: TGTGCCAGTAGTACCTCCGGGATCTTCAATCAGCCCCAGCATTTT
CDR3 protein: CASSTSGIFNQPQHF

V gene: TRBV5-8
D gene: -
J gene: TRBJ2-5
clone size: -
CDR3 DNA: TGTGCCAGCAGCTTGGAAGGGGCCGGGGAGACCCAGTACTTC
CDR3 protein: CASSLEGAGETQYF

V gene: TRBV7-2
D gene: -
J gene: TRBJ2-4
clone size: -
CDR3 DNA: TGTGCCAGCAGCCCCAGACCGGGACTAGCCAAAAACATTCAGTACTTC
CDR3 protein: CASSPRPGLAKNIQYF

V gene: TRBV11-2
D gene: -
J gene: TRBJ2-1
clone size: -
CDR3 DNA: TGTGCCAGCAGCAATAGCCTAAGCTCCTACAATGAGCAGTTCTTC
CDR3 protein: CASSNSLSSYNEQFF

V gene: TRBV13
D gene: TRBD2
J gene: TRBJ2-3
clone size: -
CDR3 DNA: TGTGCCAGCAGCTTGCGTCGAGCGGGGGGGCGAGGAGATACGCAGTATTTT
CDR3 protein: CASSLRRAGGRGDTQYF

V gene: TRBV5-6
D gene: -
J gene: TRBJ2-7
clone size: -
CDR3 DNA: TGTGCCAGCAGCTTGGGGCCCGCATCGTCCTACGAGCAGTACTTC
CDR3 protein: CASSLGPASSYEQYF

V gene: TRBV7-2
D gene: -
J gene: TRBJ2-3
clone size: -
CDR3 DNA: TGTGCCAGCAGCACCGGGGGTGCCACAGATACGCAGTATTTT
CDR3 protein: CASSTGGATDTQYF

V gene: TRBV9
D gene: -
J gene: TRBJ1-1
clone size: -
CDR3 DNA: TGTGCCAGCAGCGTAGGAGGGTCAGGGAACACTGAAGCTTTCTTT
CDR3 protein: CASSVGGSGNTEAFF

V gene: TRBV4-1
D gene: -
J gene: TRBJ2-2
clone size: -
CDR3 DNA: TGCGCCAGCAGGCTAGCCACACCCAACACCGGGGAGCTGTTTTTT
CDR3 protein: CASRLATPNTGELFF

V gene: TRBV19
D gene: TRBD1
J gene: TRBJ1-3
clone size: -
CDR3 DNA: TGTGCCAGTAACCCAGGGGGCTCTGGAAACACCATATATTTT
CDR3 protein: CASNPGGSGNTIYF

V gene: TRBV6-1
D gene: TRBD1
J gene: TRBJ1-1
clone size: once
CDR3 DNA: TGTGCCAGCAGTGAGCAGGGGGCTTTCACTGAAGCTTTCTTT
CDR3 protein: CASSEQGAFTEAFF

V gene: TRBV4-1
D gene: TRBD2
J gene: TRBJ2-5
clone size: -
CDR3 DNA: TGCGCCAGCAGCCAAGATAGTAGTGGTAGCGGGGCGTACCAAGAGACCCAGTACTTC
CDR3 protein: CASSQDSSGSGAYQETQYF

V gene: TRBV19
D gene: -
J gene: TRBJ2-1
clone size: -
CDR3 DNA: TGTGCCGTAGGGGATGAGCAGTTCTTC
CDR3 protein: CAVGDEQFF

V gene: TRBV18
D gene: TRBD1
J gene: TRBJ1-1
clone size: -
CDR3 DNA: TGTGCCAGCTCACCAGCAGGGGGGCCCACTGAAGCTTTCTTT
CDR3 protein: CASSPAGGPTEAFF

V gene: TRBV5-4
D gene: -
J gene: TRBJ1-3
clone size: -
CDR3 DNA: TGTGCCAGCAGCTCCGAAGCTCATCCTCCTGGAAACACCATATATTTT
CDR3 protein: CASSSEAHPPGNTIYF

V gene: TRBV7-2
D gene: -
J gene: TRBJ1-3
clone size: -
CDR3 DNA: TGTGCCAGCAGCCCCCGAGGGGGAAACACCATATATTTT
CDR3 protein: CASSPRGGNTIYF

V gene: TRBV10-3
D gene: -
J gene: TRBJ1-1
clone size: -
CDR3 DNA: TGTGCCATCGGTTTGGGGAGTAGGGCTGAAGCTTTCTTT
CDR3 protein: CAIGLGSRAEAFF

V gene: TRBV7-2
D gene: TRBD1
J gene: TRBJ1-2
clone size: -
CDR3 DNA: TGTGCCAGCAGCCCCCGGGACAGGGGTCAGGTGGGCTACACCTTC
CDR3 protein: CASSPRDRGQVGYTF

V gene: TRBV6-5
D gene: TRBD1
J gene: TRBJ1-2
clone size: few
CDR3 DNA: TGTGCCAGCAGTTCAGGGGGCTATGGCTACACCTTC
CDR3 protein: CASSSGGYGYTF

V gene: TRBV30
D gene: -
J gene: TRBJ1-6
clone size: -
CDR3 DNA: TGTGCCTGGGGGCCTCGGATGAGTAATTCACCCCTCCACTTT
CDR3 protein: CAWGPRMSNSPLHF

V gene: TRBV4-3
D gene: -
J gene: TRBJ1-1
clone size: -
CDR3 DNA: TGCGCCAGCAGCCAAGATTCCCAGGGTAGGACTGAAGCTTTCTTT
CDR3 protein: CASSQDSQGRTEAFF

V gene: TRBV5-1
D gene: -
J gene: TRBJ2-7
clone size: -
CDR3 DNA: TGCGCCAGCAGCCCTCAGGGTAGTAGTTCATACGAGCAGTACTTC
CDR3 protein: CASSPQGSSSYEQYF

V gene: TRBV7-2
D gene: -
J gene: TRBJ2-3
clone size: once
CDR3 DNA: TGTGCCAGCAGCCCGCACAGGGTTGTTACGCAGTATTTT
CDR3 protein: CASSPHRVVTQYF

V gene: TRBV6-5
D gene: -
J gene: TRBJ1-1
clone size: few
CDR3 DNA: TGTGCCAGCAGTTACTCGATTACGGACACTGAAGCTTTCTTT
CDR3 protein: CASSYSITDTEAFF

V gene: TRBV11-3
D gene: TRBD1
J gene: TRBJ2-2
clone size: -
CDR3 DNA: TGTGCCAGCAGCCCGGACAGGGAGACGGGGGAGCTGTTTTTT
CDR3 protein: CASSPDRETGELFF

V gene: TRBV18
D gene: -
J gene: TRBJ2-6
clone size: -
CDR3 DNA: TGTGCCAGCTCACCACTCCAGCGGAGGACGTATGGGGCCAACGTCCTGACTTTC
CDR3 protein: CASSPLQRRTYGANVLTF

V gene: TRBV9
D gene: -
J gene: TRBJ2-4
clone size: -
CDR3 DNA: TGTGCCAGCAGCGTAGGTGGCAGGACAACTTGGGACATTCAGTACTTC
CDR3 protein: CASSVGGRTTWDIQYF

V gene: TRBV4-1
D gene: -
J gene: TRBJ2-5
clone size: -
CDR3 DNA: TGCGCCAGCAGCCAAGTCGGGATACAAGAGACCCAGTACTTC
CDR3 protein: CASSQVGIQETQYF

V gene: TRBV6-5
D gene: TRBD2
J gene: TRBJ2-3
clone size: -
CDR3 DNA: TGTGCCAGCGGGTCGCGGGGGGGACCTGATACGCAGTATTTT
CDR3 protein: CASGSRGGPDTQYF

V gene: TRBV6-5
D gene: -
J gene: TRBJ1-6
clone size: few
CDR3 DNA: TGTGCCAGCAGCTCCCGGGACTCCCTTGGGTCACCCCTCCACTTT
CDR3 protein: CASSSRDSLGSPLHF

V gene: TRBV4-3
D gene: TRBD1
J gene: TRBJ1-2
clone size: once
CDR3 DNA: TGCGCCAGCAGCCAAGAAGACAGGGGGCTGGATGGCTACACCTTC
CDR3 protein: CASSQEDRGLDGYTF

V gene: TRBV5-1
D gene: TRBD1
J gene: TRBJ1-1
clone size: -
CDR3 DNA: TGCGCCAGCAGCTCCGCAGGGGACAGGAACACTGAAGCTTTCTTT
CDR3 protein: CASSSAGDRNTEAFF

V gene: TRBV7-2
D gene: -
J gene: TRBJ1-5
clone size: -
CDR3 DNA: TGTGCCAGCAGCTTAGGATCCGGGCCGGCGGGGCCCCAGCATTTT
CDR3 protein: CASSLGSGPAGPQHF

V gene: TRBV4-2
D gene: TRBD2
J gene: TRBJ2-3
clone size: -
CDR3 DNA: TGTGCCAGCAGCCAAGAGGGGAGCGGGGGGCCTAGCACAGATACGCAGTATTTT
CDR3 protein: CASSQEGSGGPSTDTQYF

V gene: TRBV7-2
D gene: -
J gene: TRBJ2-1
clone size: once
CDR3 DNA: TGTGCCAGCAGCCCGAACTGGAATGAGCAGTTCTTC
CDR3 protein: CASSPNWNEQFF

V gene: TRBV4-1
D gene: -
J gene: TRBJ2-5
clone size: -
CDR3 DNA: TGCGCCAGCAGCCGTTTGGTAATCGGGGAGACCCAGTACTTC
CDR3 protein: CASSRLVIGETQYF

V gene: TRBV30
D gene: -
J gene: TRBJ1-5
clone size: -
CDR3 DNA: TGTGCCTACAGGGTTTCCCCCAATCAGCCCCAGCATTTT
CDR3 protein: CAYRVSPNQPQHF

V gene: TRBV19
D gene: -
J gene: TRBJ1-2
clone size: -
CDR3 DNA: TGTGCCAGTAGTATAGCCGGGGGGGCGTCGAACTATGGCTACACCTTC
CDR3 protein: CASSIAGGASNYGYTF

V gene: TRBV7-9
D gene: -
J gene: TRBJ1-4
clone size: once
CDR3 DNA: TGTGCCAGCAGCAATATCAGGCCCGGGGATATGGAAAAACTGTTTTTT
CDR3 protein: CASSNIRPGDMEKLFF